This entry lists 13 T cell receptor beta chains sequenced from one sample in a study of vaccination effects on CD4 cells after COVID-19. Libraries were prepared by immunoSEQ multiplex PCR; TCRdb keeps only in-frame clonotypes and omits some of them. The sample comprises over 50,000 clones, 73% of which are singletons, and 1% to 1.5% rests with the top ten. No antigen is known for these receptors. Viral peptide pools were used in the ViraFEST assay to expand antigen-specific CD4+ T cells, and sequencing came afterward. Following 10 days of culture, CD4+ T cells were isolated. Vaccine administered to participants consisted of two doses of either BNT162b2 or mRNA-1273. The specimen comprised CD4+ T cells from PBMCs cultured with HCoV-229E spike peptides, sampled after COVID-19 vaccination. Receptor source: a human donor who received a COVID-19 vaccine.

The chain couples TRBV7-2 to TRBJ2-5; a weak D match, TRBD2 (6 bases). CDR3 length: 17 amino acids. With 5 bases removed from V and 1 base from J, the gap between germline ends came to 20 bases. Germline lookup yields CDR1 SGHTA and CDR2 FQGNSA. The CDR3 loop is CASSRRRDSQFQETQYF. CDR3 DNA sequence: TGTGCCAGCAGCCGTCGCCGGGACTCCCAGTTCCAAGAGACCCAGTACTTC. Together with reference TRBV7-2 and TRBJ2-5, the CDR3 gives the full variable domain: GAGVSQSPSNKVTEKGKDVELRCDPISGHTALYWYRQSLGQGLEFLIYFQGNSAPDKSGLPSDRFSAERTGGSVSTLTIQRTQQEDSAVYLCASSRRRDSQFQETQYFGPGTRLLVL.

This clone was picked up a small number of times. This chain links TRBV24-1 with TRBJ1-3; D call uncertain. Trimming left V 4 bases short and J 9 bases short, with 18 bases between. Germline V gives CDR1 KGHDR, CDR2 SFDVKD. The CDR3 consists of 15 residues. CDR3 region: CATSEGSGPGGTIYF. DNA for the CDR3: TGTGCCACCAGTGAGGGCTCGGGCCCAGGAGGCACCATATATTTT.

The CDR3: CASSSGRLGGETQYF. DNA of the CDR3: TGTGCCAGCAGCTCCGGACGGTTGGGCGGAGAGACCCAGTACTTC. The V gene is TRBV7-9, the J gene TRBJ2-5; unclear D gene. Between the trimmed V and J ends, which lost 4 bases and 4 bases, there was a span of 16 bases. The length of the CDR3 is 15 residues. CDR1 SEHNR and CDR2 FQNEAQ come from the germline V gene (reference sequence).

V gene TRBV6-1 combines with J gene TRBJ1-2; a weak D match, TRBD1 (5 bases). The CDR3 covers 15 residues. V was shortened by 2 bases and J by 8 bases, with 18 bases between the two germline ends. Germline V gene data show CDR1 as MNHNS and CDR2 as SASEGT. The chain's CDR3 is CASSEQGAAGRGYTF. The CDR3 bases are TGTGCCAGCAGTGAACAGGGTGCGGCAGGGCGCGGCTACACCTTC.

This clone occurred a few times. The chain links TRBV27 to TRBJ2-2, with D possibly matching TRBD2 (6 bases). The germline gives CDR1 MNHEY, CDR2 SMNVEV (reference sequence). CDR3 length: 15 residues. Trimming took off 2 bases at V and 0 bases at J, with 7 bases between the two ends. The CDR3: CASSLGGANTGELFF. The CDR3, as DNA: TGTGCCAGCAGTTTAGGCGGGGCGAACACCGGGGAGCTGTTTTTT.

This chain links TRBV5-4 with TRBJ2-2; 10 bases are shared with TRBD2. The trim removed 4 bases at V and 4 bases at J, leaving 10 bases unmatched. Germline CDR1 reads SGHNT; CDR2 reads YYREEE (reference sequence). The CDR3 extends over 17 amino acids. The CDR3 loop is CASSPDSGGAGTGELFF. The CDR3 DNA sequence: TGTGCCAGCAGCCCCGACAGCGGGGGGGCGGGCACCGGGGAGCTGTTTTTT.

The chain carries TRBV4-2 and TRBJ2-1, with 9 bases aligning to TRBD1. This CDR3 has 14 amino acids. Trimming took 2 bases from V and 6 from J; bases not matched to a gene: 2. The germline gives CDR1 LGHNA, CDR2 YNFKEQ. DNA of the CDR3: TGTGCCAGCAGCCAATGGACAGGGGCCAATGAGCAGTTCTTC. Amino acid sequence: CASSQWTGANEQFF.

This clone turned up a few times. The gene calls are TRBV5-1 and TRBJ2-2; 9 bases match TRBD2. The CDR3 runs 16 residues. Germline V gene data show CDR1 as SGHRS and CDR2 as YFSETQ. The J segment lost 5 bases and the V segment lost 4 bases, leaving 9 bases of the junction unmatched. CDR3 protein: CASSVFSGGATGELFF. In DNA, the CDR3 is TGCGCCAGCAGCGTATTTAGCGGGGGTGCGACCGGGGAGCTGTTTTTT.

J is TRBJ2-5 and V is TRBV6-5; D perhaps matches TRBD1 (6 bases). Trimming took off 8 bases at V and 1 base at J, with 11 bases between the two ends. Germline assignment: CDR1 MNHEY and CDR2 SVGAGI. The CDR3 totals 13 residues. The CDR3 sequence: CASDGRGQETQYF. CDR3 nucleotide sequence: TGTGCCAGCGATGGCAGGGGCCAAGAGACCCAGTACTTC.

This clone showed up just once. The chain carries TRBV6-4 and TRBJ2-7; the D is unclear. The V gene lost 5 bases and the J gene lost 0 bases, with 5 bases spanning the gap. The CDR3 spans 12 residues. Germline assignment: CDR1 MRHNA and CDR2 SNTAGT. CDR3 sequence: CASSKSSYEQYV. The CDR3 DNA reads TGTGCCAGCAGTAAGAGCTCCTACGAGCAGTACGTC.

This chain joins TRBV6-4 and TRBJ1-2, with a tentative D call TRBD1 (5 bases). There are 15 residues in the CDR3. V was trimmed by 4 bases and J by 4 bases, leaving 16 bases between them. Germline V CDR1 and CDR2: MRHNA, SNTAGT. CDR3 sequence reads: CASSVQAGPSYGYTF. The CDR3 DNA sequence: TGTGCCAGCAGTGTTCAGGCAGGGCCTTCCTATGGCTACACCTTC.

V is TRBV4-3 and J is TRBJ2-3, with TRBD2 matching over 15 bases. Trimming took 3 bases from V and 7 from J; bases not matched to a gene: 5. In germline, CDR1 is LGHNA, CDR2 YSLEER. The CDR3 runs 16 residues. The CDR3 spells CASSHRTSGGANTQYF. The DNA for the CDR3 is TGCGCCAGCAGCCATAGGACTAGCGGGGGGGCAAATACGCAGTATTTT.

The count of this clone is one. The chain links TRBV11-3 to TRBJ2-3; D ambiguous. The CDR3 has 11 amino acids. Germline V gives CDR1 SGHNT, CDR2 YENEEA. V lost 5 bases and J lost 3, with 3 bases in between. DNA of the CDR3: TGTGCCAGCAGCGCTACAGATACGCAGTATTTT. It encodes CASSATDTQYF. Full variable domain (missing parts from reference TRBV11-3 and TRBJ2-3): EAGVVQSPRYKIIEKKQPVAFWCNPISGHNTLYWYLQNLGQGPELLIRYENEEAVDDSQLPKDRFSAERLKGVDSTLKIQPAELGDSAVYLCASSATDTQYFGPGTRLTVL.